These 8 T cell receptor beta chains were sequenced from one sample in a study of T cell responses to AZD1222 COVID-19 vaccine. TCRdb's table, derived via immunoSEQ multiplex PCR, lists solely in-frame clones and lacks some. The sample yields approximately 98,000 clones, approximately 86% seen once. The specimen was peripheral blood, collected on day 0 of AZD1222 vaccination. The origin of the receptors is an adult in good health.

The rearrangement uses TRBV6-5 and TRBJ1-1; D uncertain. V gave up 0 bases and J gave up 1 base, with 6 bases separating them. The length of the CDR3 is 14 residues. The germline V gene has CDR1 MNHEY and CDR2 SVGAGI. The CDR3, as DNA: TGTGCCAGCAGTTACTCGCCAAGGAACACTGAAGCTTTCTTT. Translation gives CASSYSPRNTEAFF.

This chain connects TRBV7-3 to TRBJ2-7; 7 bases are shared with TRBD1. Trimming took 2 bases from V and 3 from J; bases not matched to a gene: 7. The germline CDR1 and CDR2 sequences are SGHTA and FQGTGA. CDR3 length: 15 amino acids. CDR3 sequence reads: CASSLGHAGGYEQYF. The CDR3 bases are TGTGCCAGCAGCTTAGGTCACGCAGGGGGCTACGAGCAGTACTTC.

V usage is TRBV29-1 and J usage is TRBJ1-1; D ambiguous. Trimming took 6 bases from V and 8 from J, leaving 10 bases between them. CDR1 and CDR2 (germline): SQVTM, ANQGSEA. There are 10 residues in the CDR3. The CDR3 protein is CSVAPGEAFF. The CDR3 DNA follows: TGCAGCGTCGCCCCGGGGGAAGCTTTCTTT.

This chain links TRBV6-5 with TRBJ1-2, with 7 bases lining up with TRBD1. V gave up 0 bases and J gave up 4 bases; unmatched junction bases: 8. This CDR3 has 16 residues. Germline values: CDR1 MNHEY, CDR2 SVGAGI. The CDR3 sequence is CASSYSSNRGSYGYTF. Here the CDR3 DNA reads TGTGCCAGCAGTTACTCGAGTAACAGGGGTTCCTATGGCTACACCTTC.

The chain combines TRBV28 with TRBJ1-4; D gene uncertain. CDR3 length: 13 amino acids. Germline CDR1 reads MDHEN; CDR2 reads SYDVKM. V was trimmed by 10 bases and J by 0 bases, leaving 9 bases between them. The CDR3 protein is CAIRRATNEKLFF. DNA of the CDR3: TGTGCCATCCGGAGGGCAACTAATGAAAAACTGTTTTTT.

The chain is built from TRBV3-1 (or the pseudogene TRBV3-2) and TRBJ1-4; 9 positions match TRBD1. CDR1 is LGHDT and CDR2 is YNNKEL in the germline V gene (reference sequence). The CDR3 extends over 16 amino acids. V was clipped by 8 bases and J by 5 bases; unmatched bases: 12. The CDR3 protein is CASASWAGTGNEKLFF. The CDR3 coding sequence is TGTGCCAGCGCGAGTTGGGCCGGGACAGGGAATGAAAAACTGTTTTTT.

V and J are TRBV28 and TRBJ1-1; D gene ambiguous. The CDR3 is 13 residues long. Germline V lookup: CDR1 MDHEN, CDR2 SYDVKM. V was pared by 3 bases and J by 1 base, with 6 bases between. This CDR3 reads CASSFEGNTEAFF. CDR3 DNA: TGTGCCAGCAGTTTTGAGGGGAACACTGAAGCTTTCTTT.

The gene calls are TRBV4-2 and TRBJ2-1, with D possibly TRBD1 on 6 matching bases. The germline gives CDR1 LGHNA, CDR2 YNFKEQ. V shed 4 bases and J shed 4 bases, with 11 bases lying between them. The CDR3 is 14 amino acids. CDR3 bases: TGTGCCAGCAGCCTCAACACAGGGTACAATGAGCAGTTCTTC. It translates to CASSLNTGYNEQFF.